Here is one TCR beta chain with its context. Sequencing was performed with immunoSEQ multiplex PCR; in TCRdb, only in-frame clones are kept and a portion is missing. This table has roughly 50,000 clones, around 84% appearing once. The length of the CDR3 is 14 residues. V was cut by 4 bases and J by 4 bases, with 13 bases left in between. From germline, CDR1 is SGHNT and CDR2 YYREEE (reference sequence). The data originate from a study of OX40 agonist ivuxolimab in advanced cancers. The source of this sequence is an adult with an advanced solid tumor such as melanoma, head and neck, liver or kidney cancer. The rearrangement links TRBV5-4 to TRBJ2-3; tentative D call: TRBD2 (7 bases). The sequencing here drew on CD4+ or CD8+ T cells sorted from blood, taken in a trial of the OX40 agonist ivuxolimab. CDR3 in amino acids: CASSTGGRADTQYF. For the CDR3, the DNA is TGTGCCAGCAGCACGGGGGGCCGGGCAGATACGCAGTATTTT.